Following are 15 T cell receptor beta chains from one sample sequenced in a study of human T cells and chemical hapten exposure. TCRdb reprocessed the RACE reads with MiXCR, giving one entry per CDR3 protein. The sample records roughly 110,000 distinct CDR3 sequences, less than 15% being singletons. Time point meaning: pre-sensitization, week 0. Treatment here: therapeutic diphenylcyclopropenone sensitization with weekly scalp DPC. The input for sequencing was whole blood, taken in connection with sensitization to the hapten diphenylcyclopropenone (DPC). The receptors derive from a woman between 50 and 59 years old with alopecia areata. Some clones in this sample may be carry-over from other donors' samples.

The gene calls are TRBV20-1 and TRBJ1-1; D is uncertain. The CDR3 covers 12 residues. The germline gives CDR1 DFQATT, CDR2 SNEGSKA (reference sequence). Trimming removed 8 bases at V and 1 base at J, with 11 bases between. The CDR3 sequence: CSPFAGNTEAFF. DNA for the CDR3: TGCAGTCCCTTTGCAGGGAACACTGAAGCTTTCTTT.

For the CDR3, the DNA is TGTGCCAGCAGCTTAGCGGGTCCGGCTCCCTTGGACCAGTACTTC. It is translated as CASSLAGPAPLDQYF. The V gene is TRBV7-2, the J gene TRBJ2-5, with D uncertain. Germline assignment: CDR1 SGHTA and CDR2 FQGNSA. The length of the CDR3 is 15 residues. Trimming pared 0 bases from V and 10 bases from J, leaving 18 bases between.

Ten or more counts support this clonotype. V is TRBV7-9 and J is TRBJ1-1, with 8 nucleotides matching TRBD1. V lost 3 bases and J lost 3; bases outside the gene matches: 3. CDR1 is SEHNR, CDR2 FQNEAQ, per germline (reference sequence). CDR3 length equals 14 residues. The CDR3 here is CASSFVTGDTEAFF. CDR3 DNA sequence: TGTGCCAGCAGCTTCGTGACAGGGGACACTGAAGCTTTCTTT.

This clonotype was seen once. A read error is possible here, since a much larger clone lies one base away. The chain links TRBV7-2 to TRBJ2-1; 8 nucleotides match TRBD1. There are 15 residues in the CDR3. Germline V gene data show CDR1 as SGHTA and CDR2 as FQGNSA. The CDR3 coding sequence is TGTGCCAGCAGGACTTCAGGGGGCGACTACAATGAGCGGTTCTTC. This gives the protein CASRTSGGDYNERFF.

The sample holds a few counts of this clonotype. The J gene is TRBJ2-1, the V gene TRBV19; tentatively, D is TRBD1 or TRBD2 (5 bases each). CDR1 is LNHDA and CDR2 is SQIVND in the germline V gene (reference sequence). Between the trimmed V and J ends, which lost 3 bases and 12 bases, there was a span of 18 bases. This CDR3 is built from 14 residues. The CDR3 sequence is CASSILPPGAGQFF. CDR3 DNA sequence: TGTGCCAGTAGTATCTTGCCACCCGGGGCTGGGCAGTTCTTC.

The genes are TRBV29-1 and TRBJ2-3; 10 bases fit TRBD1. Germline V lookup: CDR1 SQVTM, CDR2 ANQGSEA. The CDR3 length is 13 residues. V gave up 7 bases and J gave up 4 bases; unmatched junction bases: 5. The CDR3 loop is CSGDRGQADTQYF. CDR3 DNA: TGCAGCGGCGACAGGGGGCAGGCAGATACGCAGTATTTT.

A few counts support this clonotype. J is TRBJ1-6 and V is TRBV7-2; perhaps TRBD1 as D (5 bases). V was trimmed by 2 bases and J by 14 bases, leaving 13 bases between them. This CDR3 contains 13 residues. Germline V gene lookup returns CDR1 SGHTA and CDR2 FQGNSA. CDR3 DNA: TGTGCCAGCAGCTTATTGGTGGACATGGCCCTCCACTTT. Encoded protein: CASSLLVDMALHF.

This clonotype came up many times. The rearrangement links TRBV10-1 to TRBJ2-7; tentative D call: TRBD1 (6 bases). This CDR3 is 13 amino acids long. V gave up 3 bases and J gave up 3 bases, with 9 bases separating them. CDR1 is WNHNN and CDR2 is SYGVQD in the germline V gene (reference sequence). For the CDR3, the DNA is TGCGCCAGCAGTGATGGGACACTCTACGAGCAGTACTTC. Encoded protein: CASSDGTLYEQYF.

V is TRBV28 and J is TRBJ1-1; no clear D. Per the germline V gene, CDR1 is MDHEN and CDR2 is SYDVKM. CDR3 length equals 14 residues. Trimming removed 1 base at V and 6 bases at J, with 12 bases between. The chain's CDR3 is CASSLSTVLPEAFF. DNA of the CDR3: TGTGCCAGCAGTTTATCAACGGTTCTCCCTGAAGCTTTCTTT.

The CDR3 DNA follows: TGTGCCAGTACGGGGGCTAGTGGTGCGAATACGCAGTATTTT. This translates into CASTGASGANTQYF. The chain recombines TRBV19 with TRBJ2-3; either TRBD1 or TRBD2 may fit D (6 bases each). The V gene lost 7 bases and the J gene lost 7 bases, with 18 bases spanning the gap. In germline, CDR1 is LNHDA, CDR2 SQIVND (reference sequence). This CDR3 spans 14 amino acids.

This clonotype has only a few counts. The chain employs TRBV29-1 and TRBJ2-7, with a weak D call TRBD2 (5 bases). Deletions cut 3 bases from V and 3 bases from J, with 12 bases between. Germline lookup yields CDR1 SQVTM and CDR2 ANQGSEA. The CDR3 length is 13 residues. The CDR3 loop is CSVDRGPGYEQYF. In DNA, the CDR3 is TGCAGCGTTGACCGCGGGCCGGGCTACGAGCAGTACTTC.

A few counts support this clonotype. V and J are TRBV5-1 and TRBJ2-7, with D possibly matching TRBD2 (5 bases). This CDR3 comprises 13 residues. Germline-derived CDR1 and CDR2 are SGHRS and YFSETQ. Trimming took 4 bases from V and 2 from J, leaving 10 bases between them. CDR3 region: CASSPDSAYEQYF. CDR3 in DNA: TGCGCCAGCAGCCCGGACTCAGCCTACGAGCAGTACTTC.

The chain has TRBV7-2 and TRBJ1-2; 10 nucleotides line up with TRBD1. This CDR3 is built from 14 residues. With 2 bases clipped from V and 10 bases from J, the junction kept 7 bases outside the gene matches. CDR1 and CDR2 (germline): SGHTA, FQGNSA. The CDR3 reads CASSLRDRGLFYTF. The CDR3 nucleotides read TGTGCCAGCAGCTTAAGGGACAGGGGCCTATTCTACACCTTC. Drawing the rest from reference TRBV7-2 and TRBJ1-2, the complete variable domain is GAGVSQSPSNKVTEKGKDVELRCDPISGHTALYWYRQSLGQGLEFLIYFQGNSAPDKSGLPSDRFSAERTGGSVSTLTIQRTQQEDSAVYLCASSLRDRGLFYTFGSGTRLTVV.

The chain recombines TRBV6-6 with TRBJ1-1; possibly TRBD1 for D (6 bases). Germline-derived CDR1 and CDR2 are MNHNY and SVGAGI (reference sequence). This CDR3 is 16 amino acids long. V was trimmed by 0 bases and J by 1 base, leaving 12 bases between them. The CDR3 spells CASSYSWGRGNTEAFF. In DNA form, the CDR3 reads TGTGCCAGCAGTTACTCTTGGGGGCGCGGGAACACTGAAGCTTTCTTT.

The chain links TRBV7-2 to TRBJ2-7; 9 bases map to TRBD2. CDR3 length: 15 amino acids. With 5 bases clipped from V and 0 bases from J, the junction kept 5 bases outside the gene matches. Germline CDR1 reads SGHTA; CDR2 reads FQGNSA. The CDR3 DNA follows: TGTGCCAGCAGCCGCTCGACTAGCGGCTCCTACGAGCAGTACTTC. Translation: CASSRSTSGSYEQYF.